The sequence of this TCR beta chain was determined in a study of Ad26.COV2.S vaccination and SARS-CoV-2 variants. Regarding the study as a whole: Vaccine recipients and placebo recipients showed similar non-spike TCR breadth.

Turning to this clone: No antigen is known for it.

TCRdb keeps only in-frame clones here, not all; method: immunoSEQ multiplex PCR. Of about 240,000 clones in the sample, 88% were seen once. The CDR3 is 16 residues long. The germline CDR1 and CDR2 sequences are LNHDA and SQIVND (reference sequence). The junction had 11 bases not matched to a gene; V was cut back by 5 bases and J by 4 bases. Treatment here: 15 to 20 received Ad26.COV2.S at low or high dose, single or two shots; 5 received placebo; per-sample allocation not given. Each sample was drawn 63 days after the first injection (of vaccine or placebo). Specimen: peripheral blood, collected in a trial of Ad26.COV2.S vaccine versus placebo. V is TRBV19 and J is TRBJ1-2, with 9 bases identical to TRBD1. The source is a person between 18 and 60 years old who received the Ad26.COV2.S COVID-19 vaccine or a placebo. Written as DNA, the CDR3 is TGTGCCAGTAGTCTCGGGACAGGGACCTCGGCCTATGGCTACACCTTC. It specifies CASSLGTGTSAYGYTF.